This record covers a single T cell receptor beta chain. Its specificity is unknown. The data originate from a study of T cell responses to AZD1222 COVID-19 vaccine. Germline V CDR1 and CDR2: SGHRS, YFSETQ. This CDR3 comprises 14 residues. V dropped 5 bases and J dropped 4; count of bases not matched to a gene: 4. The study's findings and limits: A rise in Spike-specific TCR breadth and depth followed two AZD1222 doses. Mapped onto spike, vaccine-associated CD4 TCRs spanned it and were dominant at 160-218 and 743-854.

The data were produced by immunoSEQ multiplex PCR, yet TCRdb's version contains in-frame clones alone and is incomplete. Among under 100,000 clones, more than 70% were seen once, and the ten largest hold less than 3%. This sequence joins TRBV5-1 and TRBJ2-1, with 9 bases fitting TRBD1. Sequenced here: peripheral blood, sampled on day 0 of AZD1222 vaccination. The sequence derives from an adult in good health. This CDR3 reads CASRGTGYYNEQFF. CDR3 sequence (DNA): TGCGCCAGCAGAGGGACAGGGTATTACAATGAGCAGTTCTTC. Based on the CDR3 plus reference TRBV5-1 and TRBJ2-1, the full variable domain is KAGVTQTPRYLIKTRGQQVTLSCSPISGHRSVSWYQQTPGQGLQFLFEYFSETQRNKGNFPGRFSGRQFSNSRSEMNVSTLELGDSALYLCASRGTGYYNEQFFGPGTRLTVL.